The 7 T cell receptor beta chains in this list originate from one sample, sequenced in a study of T cell responses to AZD1222 COVID-19 vaccine. Some clones are missing from TCRdb's copy, which holds only in-frame ones; the method was immunoSEQ multiplex PCR. The repertoire has more than 150,000 clones, 92% of them found once; the top ten carry approximately 1.3%. The sequencing here drew on peripheral blood, taken 28 days after the second AZD1222 dose. These TCRs come from an adult who received the AZD1222 COVID-19 vaccine.

The chain has TRBV5-6 and TRBJ1-6; weak D call: TRBD1 (5 bases). CDR1 and CDR2 from the germline V gene are SGHDT and YYEEEE. V dropped 0 bases and J dropped 0 bases, with 13 bases sitting between them. CDR3 length equals 18 residues. The CDR3 DNA follows: TGTGCCAGCAGCTTGGGGCGGGGCGCGAGCTCCTATAATTCACCCCTCCACTTT. This encodes CASSLGRGASSYNSPLHF.

The gene calls are TRBV6-6 and TRBJ1-1; 8 bases map to TRBD1. The CDR3 has 13 amino acids. V shed 8 bases, J shed 5 bases, and the junction held 7 bases outside the gene matches. Germline CDR1 reads MNHNY; CDR2 reads SVGAGI (reference sequence). CDR3 nucleotides: TGTGCCAGCGAAGGCAGGGGGCGGACTGAAGCTTTCTTT. Protein: CASEGRGRTEAFF.

The chain couples TRBV5-4 to TRBJ2-5; D is ambiguous. The germline V gene encodes CDR1 SGHNT and CDR2 YYREEE (reference sequence). Trimming cost V 2 bases and J 4 bases, with 6 bases left between them. The CDR3 is made up of 12 amino acids. The CDR3: CASSFSGETQYF. CDR3 nucleotides: TGTGCCAGCAGCTTTTCAGGAGAGACCCAGTACTTC.

The genes are TRBV3-1 (or the pseudogene TRBV3-2) and TRBJ2-2; no reliable D call. V was cut by 2 bases and J by 6 bases, with 7 bases left in between. Germline V gene sequence: CDR1 LGHDT, CDR2 YNNKEL (reference sequence). The CDR3 spans 13 residues. CDR3 region: CASSQLTAGELFF. CDR3 DNA: TGTGCCAGCAGCCAACTCACGGCCGGGGAGCTGTTTTTT.

The chain employs TRBV6-5 and TRBJ1-1; possibly TRBD1 for D (5 bases). This CDR3 comprises 15 residues. Germline V gene lookup returns CDR1 MNHEY and CDR2 SVGAGI. V lost 11 bases and J lost 0, with 19 bases in between. The CDR3 is CAAMPGRSMNTEAFF. Written as DNA, the CDR3 is TGTGCCGCAATGCCGGGACGCAGCATGAACACTGAAGCTTTCTTT.

The chain is built from TRBV7-2 and TRBJ2-1, with D unresolved. Germline CDR1 and CDR2: SGHTA and FQGNSA. This CDR3 contains 14 residues. With 0 bases removed from V and 1 base from J, the gap between germline ends came to 4 bases. The CDR3 region is CASSLAYSYNEQFF. The CDR3 DNA reads as TGTGCCAGCAGCTTAGCCTATTCCTACAATGAGCAGTTCTTC.

This chain joins TRBV7-9 and TRBJ1-4; unclear D gene. Germline V gene sequence: CDR1 SEHNR, CDR2 FQNEAQ (reference sequence). The CDR3 length is 15 residues. Trimming took 3 bases from V and 1 from J, leaving 9 bases between them. The CDR3 region is CASSFRAGTNEKLFF. In DNA, the CDR3 is TGTGCCAGCAGCTTTAGGGCTGGAACTAATGAAAAACTGTTTTTT.